This passage covers 7 T cell receptor beta chains from one sample sequenced in a study of CD4 T cells in relation to SARS-CoV-2 and coronaviruses. TCRdb's copy holds only in-frame clones and misses some; the assay was immunoSEQ multiplex PCR. The table records approximately 20,000 clones, 74% of them present only once. Unexposed donor CD4+ T cells date from about 2011-2018, before the COVID-19 pandemic. CD4+ T cells were isolated from the cells after 10 days of culture. Their antigens are not known. The sequenced sample consisted of CD4+ T cells from PBMCs, cultured in vitro. Receptor source: a human donor in good health.

The chain combines TRBV7-3 with TRBJ2-3; D gene uncertain. Germline V CDR1 and CDR2: SGHTA, FQGTGA. The CDR3 totals 14 residues. Trimming took 5 bases from V and 4 from J, leaving 13 bases between them. The CDR3 spells CASSLDSFPDTQYF. The DNA of the CDR3 is TGTGCCAGCAGCCTTGACTCCTTCCCAGATACGCAGTATTTT.

This clone counts as medium-sized (0.01 to 0.1%). This chain links TRBV5-1 with TRBJ1-1; D is ambiguous. CDR1 SGHRS and CDR2 YFSETQ come from the germline V gene. The V end was cut by 7 bases, the J end by 0 bases, with 22 bases between. CDR3 size: 17 residues. CDR3 region: CASGAGTNTQLNTEAFF. The CDR3 DNA reads TGCGCCAGCGGTGCGGGTACAAACACGCAATTGAACACTGAAGCTTTCTTT.

The rearrangement joins TRBV18 to TRBJ1-2, with 7 nucleotides matching TRBD1. This CDR3 has 13 amino acids. Germline V gives CDR1 KGHSH, CDR2 LQKENI. Trimming removed 6 bases from V and 6 bases from J; junction bases left unmatched: 7. CDR3 sequence reads: CASSPGTDHGYTF. In DNA form, the CDR3 reads TGTGCCAGCTCGCCCGGGACAGATCATGGCTACACCTTC.

The rearrangement joins TRBV10-3 to TRBJ2-7, with D possibly called TRBD1 or TRBD2 (5 bases each). The CDR3 runs to 14 residues. Germline V gene lookup returns CDR1 ENHRY and CDR2 SYGVKD. Trimming removed 2 bases at V and 0 bases at J, with 8 bases between. The DNA of the CDR3 is TGTGCCATCAGTGAGAAGGGGAGCTCCTACGAGCAGTACTTC. Its translation: CAISEKGSSYEQYF.

This clone was seen more than once but under ten times. The chain uses TRBV30 and TRBJ1-4; D call uncertain. There are 15 residues in the CDR3. CDR1 and CDR2 (germline): GTSNPN, SVGIG (reference sequence). Between the trimmed V and J ends, which lost 3 bases and 0 bases, there was a span of 11 bases. Here the CDR3 DNA reads TGTGCCTGGAGCATCCGACTTGCAACTAATGAAAAACTGTTTTTT. It specifies CAWSIRLATNEKLFF.

This clone was recorded once. The chain couples TRBV3-1 (or the pseudogene TRBV3-2) to TRBJ1-5; no clear D. The CDR3 length is 15 residues. The ends were cut back, 2 bases at V and 1 base at J, with 9 bases in the middle. The germline V gene has CDR1 LGHDT and CDR2 YNNKEL (reference sequence). The CDR3 bases are TGTGCCAGCAGCCAATGGCCCGGAAGCAATCAGCCCCAGCATTTT. It translates to CASSQWPGSNQPQHF.

The chain carries TRBV7-9 and TRBJ2-2, with TRBD1 matching 7 bases. The CDR3 has 15 amino acids. Germline CDR1 SEHNR, CDR2 FQNEAQ (reference sequence). The V segment lost 3 bases and the J segment 0 bases; nucleotides outside the gene matches: 1. The CDR3 loop reads CASSFQGANTGELFF. In DNA, the CDR3 is TGTGCCAGCAGCTTTCAGGGGGCGAACACCGGGGAGCTGTTTTTT.